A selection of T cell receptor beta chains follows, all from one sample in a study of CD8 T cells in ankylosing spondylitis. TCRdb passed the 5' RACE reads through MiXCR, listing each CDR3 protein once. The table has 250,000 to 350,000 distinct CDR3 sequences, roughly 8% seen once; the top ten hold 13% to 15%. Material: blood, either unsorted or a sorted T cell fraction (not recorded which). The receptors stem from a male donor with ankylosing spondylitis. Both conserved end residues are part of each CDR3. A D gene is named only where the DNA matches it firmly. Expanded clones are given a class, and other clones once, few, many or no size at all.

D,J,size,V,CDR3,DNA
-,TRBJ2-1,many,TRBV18,CASSPSGDEGEQFF,TGTGCCAGCTCACCCTCAGGGGACGAGGGTGAGCAGTTCTTC
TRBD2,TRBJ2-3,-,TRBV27,CASSYAPSGTDTQYF,TGTGCCAGCAGTTACGCCCCTAGCGGGACAGATACGCAGTATTTT
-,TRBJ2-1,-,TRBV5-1,CASSLIRATEQFF,TGCGCCAGCAGCTTAATCCGAGCAACTGAGCAGTTCTTC
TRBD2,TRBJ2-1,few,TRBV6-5,CASSYSTAGGGYNEQFF,TGTGCCAGCAGTTACTCGACTGCGGGAGGTGGCTACAATGAGCAGTTCTTC
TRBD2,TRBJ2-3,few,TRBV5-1,CASSPGLAVPTDTQYF,TGCGCCAGCAGCCCGGGACTAGCGGTTCCCACAGATACGCAGTATTTT
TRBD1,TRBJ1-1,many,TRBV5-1,CASRNGQGSWDTEAFF,TGCGCCAGCAGGAATGGACAGGGTTCGTGGGACACTGAAGCTTTCTTT
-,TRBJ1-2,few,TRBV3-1,CASSQEARKGYGYTF,TGTGCCAGCAGCCAAGAAGCCAGGAAGGGCTATGGCTACACCTTC
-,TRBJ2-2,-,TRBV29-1,CSVALLRSSQLFF,TGCAGCGTTGCCCTTTTAAGGAGTAGTCAGCTGTTTTTT
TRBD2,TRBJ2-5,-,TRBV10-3,CAISDEREREETQYF,TGTGCCATCAGTGATGAGCGGGAGCGCGAAGAGACCCAGTACTTC
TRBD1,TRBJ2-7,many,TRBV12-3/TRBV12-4,CASRGTGRFLQYF,TGTGCCAGCAGGGGGACAGGGCGCTTCCTGCAGTACTTC
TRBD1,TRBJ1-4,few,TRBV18,CASSPGQDNEKLFF,TGTGCCAGCTCACCGGGACAGGATAATGAAAAACTGTTTTTT
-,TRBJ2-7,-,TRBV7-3,CASSPSALGSYEQYF,TGTGCCAGCAGCCCCTCCGCACTCGGAAGCTACGAGCAGTACTTC
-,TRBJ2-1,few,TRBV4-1,CASSRGMGEQFF,TGCGCCAGCAGCCGAGGGATGGGTGAGCAGTTCTTC
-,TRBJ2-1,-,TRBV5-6,CASSLAGWSSYNEQFF,TGTGCCAGCAGCTTGGCGGGATGGAGCTCCTACAATGAGCAGTTCTTC
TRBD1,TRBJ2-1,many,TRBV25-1,CASSRTGSYNEQFF,TGTGCCAGCTCAAGGACAGGCTCCTACAATGAGCAGTTCTTC
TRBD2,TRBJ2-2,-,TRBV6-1,CASSIGGVGAGELFF,TGTGCCAGCTCAATCGGGGGGGTGGGAGCCGGGGAGCTGTTTTTT
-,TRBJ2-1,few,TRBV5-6,CASSLKKSRGFTNEQFF,TGTGCCAGCAGCTTGAAAAAAAGTAGAGGTTTTACAAATGAGCAGTTCTTC
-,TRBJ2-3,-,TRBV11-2,CASSLIRPADTQYF,TGTGCCAGCAGCTTAATTAGGCCCGCAGATACGCAGTATTTT
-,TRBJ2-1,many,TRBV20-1,CSASSGQEVANEQFF,TGCAGTGCTAGTTCGGGCCAGGAGGTCGCCAATGAGCAGTTCTTC
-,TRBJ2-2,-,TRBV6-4,CASSDRDTGELFF,TGTGCCAGCAGTGACAGGGACACCGGGGAGCTGTTTTTT
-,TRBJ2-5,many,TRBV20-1,CSATPTPSSGQETQYF,TGCAGTGCTACCCCAACCCCCTCCAGCGGTCAAGAGACCCAGTACTTC
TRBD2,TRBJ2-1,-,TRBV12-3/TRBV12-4,CASSETSGSRSYNEQFF,TGTGCCAGCAGTGAGACTAGCGGATCTCGCTCCTACAATGAGCAGTTCTTC
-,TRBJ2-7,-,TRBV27,CASSHGEYDEQYF,TGTGCCAGCAGTCACGGGGAGTATGACGAGCAGTACTTC
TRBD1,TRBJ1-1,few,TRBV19,CASTRGPSTEAFF,TGTGCCAGTACCAGGGGGCCTAGCACTGAAGCTTTCTTT
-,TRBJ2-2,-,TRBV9,CASSVTDANTGELFF,TGTGCCAGCAGCGTGACGGACGCGAACACCGGGGAGCTGTTTTTT
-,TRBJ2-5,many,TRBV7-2,CASSLTGGTQYF,TGTGCCAGCAGCTTGACCGGGGGGACCCAGTACTTC
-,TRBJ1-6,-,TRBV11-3,CASSLDDSYNSPLHF,TGTGCCAGCAGCTTAGACGACTCCTATAATTCACCCCTCCACTTT
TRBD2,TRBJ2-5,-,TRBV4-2,CASSLELAGGPSVKETQYF,TGTGCCAGCAGCCTAGAGTTAGCGGGAGGGCCTAGTGTTAAAGAGACCCAGTACTTC
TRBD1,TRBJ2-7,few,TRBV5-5,CASSVPGQGAHEQYF,TGTGCCAGCAGCGTACCGGGACAGGGTGCTCACGAGCAGTACTTC
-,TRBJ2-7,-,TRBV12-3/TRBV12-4,CASSGSSYEQYF,TGTGCCAGTAGCGGAAGCTCCTACGAGCAGTACTTC
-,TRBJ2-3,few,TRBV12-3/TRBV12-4,CASRRGYDTQYF,TGTGCCAGCAGGAGGGGTTACGATACGCAGTATTTT
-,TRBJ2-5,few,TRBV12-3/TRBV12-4,CASTPGPKTQYF,TGTGCCAGCACCCCGGGGCCGAAGACCCAGTACTTC